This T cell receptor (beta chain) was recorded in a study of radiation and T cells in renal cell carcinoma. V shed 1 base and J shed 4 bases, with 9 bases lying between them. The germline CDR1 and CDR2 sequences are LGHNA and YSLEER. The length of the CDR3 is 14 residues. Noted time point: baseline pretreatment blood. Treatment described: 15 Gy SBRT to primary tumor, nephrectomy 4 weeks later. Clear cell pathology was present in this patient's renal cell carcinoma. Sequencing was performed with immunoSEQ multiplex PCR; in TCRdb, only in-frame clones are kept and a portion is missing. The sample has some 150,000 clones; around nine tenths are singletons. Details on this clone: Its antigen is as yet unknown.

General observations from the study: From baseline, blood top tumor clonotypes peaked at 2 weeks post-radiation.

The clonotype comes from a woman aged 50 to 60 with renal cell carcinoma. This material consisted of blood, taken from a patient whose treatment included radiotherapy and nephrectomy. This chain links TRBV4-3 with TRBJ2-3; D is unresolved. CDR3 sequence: CASSQGVYPDTQYF. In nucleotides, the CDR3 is TGCGCCAGCAGCCAAGGAGTCTACCCAGATACGCAGTATTTT.